This T cell receptor (beta chain) was sequenced for a study of T cells in Graves' hyperthyroidism and ophthalmopathy. Germline V gene sequence: CDR1 SGHVS, CDR2 FQNEAQ. The V gene lost 9 bases and the J gene lost 7 bases, with 19 bases spanning the gap. The CDR3 loop spans 13 amino acids. TCR beta CDR3 regions were amplified from RNA transcripts. With the HTBI primer set, the TCR CDR3 went through a first round of RT-PCR. Each CDR3 protein gets one entry after TCRdb re-called the multiplex PCR reads with MiXCR. The sample has almost 600,000 distinct CDR3 sequences, 46% seen once. The sequencing input was peripheral blood or thyroid tissue (not recorded which). The chain couples TRBV7-8 to TRBJ2-7, with D tentatively TRBD2 (6 bases). The receptor comes from a woman in her late teens or twenties with Graves' hyperthyroidism. This CDR3 is CASSGNSYNEQYF. As DNA, the CDR3 is TGTGCCAGTAGCGGTAACTCCTACAATGAGCAGTACTTC. The full variable domain, with the rest looked up from reference TRBV7-8 and TRBJ2-7, is GAGVSQSPRYKVAKRGQDVALRCDPISGHVSLFWYQQALGQGPEFLTYFQNEAQLDKSGLPSDRFFAERPEGSVSTLKIQRTQQEDSAVYLCASSGNSYNEQYFGPGTRLTVT.